The sequence of this TCR beta chain was determined in a study of T cells after yellow fever vaccination. Concerning this clonotype: Its antigen is not known.

CDR3 length: 13 residues. Germline values: CDR1 DFQATT, CDR2 SNEGSKA (reference sequence). The germline V and J ends were trimmed by 4 bases and 1 base, with 11 bases remaining between them. Regarding the study as a whole: There was a possibility that FACS-sorted repertoires contained abundant clonotypes contaminating from the bulk population. The secondary T-cell response peaked on day 5, not day 15, but was weaker.

Universal primer sites and UMIs were introduced during 5'RACE template-switching synthesis of TCR cDNA. TCRdb reanalysed the 5' RACE reads using MiXCR and keeps one entry per CDR3 protein. Here the sample spans 150,000 to 200,000 distinct CDR3 sequences, over 7% being singletons. The chain uses TRBV20-1 and TRBJ2-7; no definite D call. The TCR comes from a man aged 18 to 30 who received the YFV17D yellow fever vaccine. This specimen consisted of CD8+ T cells sorted from PBMCs, obtained 45 days after the yellow fever booster vaccination. Here the CDR3 DNA reads TGCAGTGCTACCTGGGCTGGGTCCTACGAGCAGTACTTC. Translation gives CSATWAGSYEQYF.